Each of the 12 T cell receptor beta chains below was sequenced from the same sample in a study of beta chain features in type 1 diabetes (dated by TCRdb to between 2017 and 2018). To prepare the library, the immunoSEQ multiplex PCR assay was applied. The entire isolated RNA was reverse transcribed using the High Capacity cDNA Reverse Transcription Kit, and thus expressed TCRB transcripts were sequenced. TCRdb retrieved this table from immuneACCESS and kept in-frame rearrangements only. Not all clones are present; in checked studies, unresolved V genes account for under half, and no reason is known for the remainder. Here the sample has more than 350,000 clones; over 10% occur a single time. Roughly 0.046% of the sample goes to the ten largest clones. Source material: naive CD4+ T cells from blood. The meaning of the sample's cell subset or site label: true naive CD4+ T cells. The receptors stem from a woman younger than 35 in good health.

This clone was found a few times. This sample also contains other DNA sequences that code for the same CDR3. V and J are TRBV29-1 and TRBJ1-2; TRBD1 agrees at 7 bases. V gave up 6 bases and J gave up 2 bases; unmatched junction bases: 9. The CDR3 runs 14 residues. Germline V gene data show CDR1 as SQVTM and CDR2 as ANQGSEA. This chain's CDR3 is CSVDRTGVNYGYTF. DNA for the CDR3: TGCAGCGTCGACAGGACAGGCGTCAACTATGGCTACACCTTC.

This clone was seen only a few times. The chain links TRBV7-2 to TRBJ2-3; D is unresolved. This CDR3 contains 14 residues. V was trimmed by 1 base and J by 2 bases, leaving 7 bases between them. Per the germline V gene, CDR1 is SGHTA and CDR2 is FQGNSA. In DNA form, the CDR3 reads TGTGCCAGCAGCTTAGGGGCCAACACAGATACGCAGTATTTT. Translated, it gives CASSLGANTDTQYF.

This clone was seen a few times. The chain has TRBV15 and TRBJ2-1; D possibly corresponds to TRBD1 (6 bases). Trimming stripped 0 bases from V and 9 bases from J, with 21 bases between. CDR1 and CDR2 (germline): LNHNV, YYDKDF (reference sequence). There are 17 residues in the CDR3. The DNA for the CDR3 is TGTGCCACCAGCAGAGATGGAACAGGGTTCGGCACAGGTGAGCAGTTCTTC. Amino acid sequence: CATSRDGTGFGTGEQFF. Full variable domain (missing parts from reference TRBV15 and TRBJ2-1): DAMVIQNPRYQVTQFGKPVTLSCSQTLNHNVMYWYQQKSSQAPKLLFHYYDKDFNNEADTPDNFQSRRPNTSFCFLDIRSPGLGDTAMYLCATSRDGTGFGTGEQFFGPGTRLTVL.

This clone was counted between two and nine times. The rearrangement links TRBV5-1 to TRBJ1-2; D is undetermined. The germline gives CDR1 SGHRS, CDR2 YFSETQ. V was shortened by 0 bases and J by 2 bases, with 5 bases between the two germline ends. The CDR3 loop spans 13 amino acids. This chain's CDR3 is CASSLVQNYGYTF. CDR3 bases: TGCGCCAGCAGCTTGGTACAGAACTATGGCTACACCTTC.

This clone was found a few times. The CDR3 sequence is CASGLAVATQYF. For the CDR3, the DNA is TGCGCCAGCGGACTAGCGGTCGCGACCCAGTACTTC. The chain has TRBV10-2 and TRBJ2-5, with 10 bases that match TRBD2. The trim removed 8 bases at V and 7 bases at J, leaving 4 bases unmatched. This CDR3 spans 12 amino acids. Germline lookup yields CDR1 WSHSY and CDR2 SAAADI.

This clone was picked up a small number of times. The rearrangement joins TRBV7-8 to TRBJ2-5, with D perhaps TRBD1 (6 bases). The V gene lost 7 bases and the J gene lost 4 bases, with 22 bases spanning the gap. The CDR3 extends over 16 amino acids. CDR1 and CDR2 from the germline V gene are SGHVS and FQNEAQ. The CDR3 here is CASILSRGGMPETQYF. The CDR3 coding sequence is TGTGCCAGCATCCTTAGCAGGGGCGGAATGCCAGAGACCCAGTACTTC.

CDR3 amino acids: CSVEDLGRTQYF. The CDR3 coding sequence is TGCAGCGTTGAAGATTTAGGGAGGACCCAGTACTTC. The J gene is TRBJ2-5, the V gene TRBV29-1; TRBD2 is a possible D gene (5 bases). Trimming took off 0 bases at V and 7 bases at J, with 9 bases between the two ends. Germline V gene data show CDR1 as SQVTM and CDR2 as ANQGSEA. The CDR3 has 12 amino acids.

In its sample, this clone was seen a few times. This chain connects TRBV4-3 to TRBJ2-1; the match to TRBD2 covers 7 bases. Germline CDR1 reads LGHNA; CDR2 reads YSLEER. V was clipped by 2 bases and J by 9 bases; unmatched bases: 7. This CDR3 is 14 amino acids long. The CDR3 reads CASSQRRGVSEQFF. CDR3 nucleotides: TGCGCCAGCAGCCAAAGACGGGGGGTCAGTGAGCAGTTCTTC.

The chain combines TRBV30 with TRBJ1-5; D remains ambiguous. V lost 1 base, J lost 2 bases, and 12 bases lay in between. The length of the CDR3 is 15 residues. Germline V gene sequence: CDR1 GTSNPN, CDR2 SVGIG (reference sequence). As DNA, the CDR3 is TGTGCCTGGAGTGGCCCCGGCGGTGGCAATCAGCCCCAGCATTTT. Its protein product is CAWSGPGGGNQPQHF.

This clone was counted a few times. The CDR3 protein is CASRRDSSGANVLTF. CDR3 bases: TGTGCCAGCAGAAGGGACAGCTCTGGGGCCAACGTCCTGACTTTC. The chain combines TRBV7-3 with TRBJ2-6; 7 nucleotides match TRBD1. Trimming removed 6 bases from V and 0 bases from J; junction bases left unmatched: 2. The CDR3 consists of 15 residues. CDR1 and CDR2 from the germline V gene are SGHTA and FQGTGA.

The table lists this clone with a few counts. The chain combines TRBV4-3 with TRBJ2-1; D possibly corresponds to TRBD2 (5 bases). The CDR3 consists of 14 residues. V lost 0 bases and J lost 9, with 12 bases in between. Per germline, CDR1 LGHNA and CDR2 YSLEER. Here the CDR3 reads CASSQDGRGVEQFF. DNA for the CDR3: TGCGCCAGCAGCCAAGATGGTCGGGGTGTTGAGCAGTTCTTC.

The chain uses TRBV7-9 and TRBJ1-2, with 8 bases that match TRBD1. This CDR3 is built from 15 residues. The J segment lost 4 bases and the V segment lost 5 bases, leaving 9 bases of the junction unmatched. The V gene's germline CDR1 is SEHNR and CDR2 FQNEAQ (reference sequence). For the CDR3, the DNA is TGTGCCAGCAGCATAGGACAGGGAGATACCTATGGCTACACCTTC. This translates into CASSIGQGDTYGYTF. Together with reference TRBV7-9 and TRBJ1-2, the CDR3 gives the full variable domain: DTGVSQNPRHKITKRGQNVTFRCDPISEHNRLYWYRQTLGQGPEFLTYFQNEAQLEKSRLLSDRFSAERPKGSFSTLEIQRTEQGDSAMYLCASSIGQGDTYGYTFGSGTRLTVV.